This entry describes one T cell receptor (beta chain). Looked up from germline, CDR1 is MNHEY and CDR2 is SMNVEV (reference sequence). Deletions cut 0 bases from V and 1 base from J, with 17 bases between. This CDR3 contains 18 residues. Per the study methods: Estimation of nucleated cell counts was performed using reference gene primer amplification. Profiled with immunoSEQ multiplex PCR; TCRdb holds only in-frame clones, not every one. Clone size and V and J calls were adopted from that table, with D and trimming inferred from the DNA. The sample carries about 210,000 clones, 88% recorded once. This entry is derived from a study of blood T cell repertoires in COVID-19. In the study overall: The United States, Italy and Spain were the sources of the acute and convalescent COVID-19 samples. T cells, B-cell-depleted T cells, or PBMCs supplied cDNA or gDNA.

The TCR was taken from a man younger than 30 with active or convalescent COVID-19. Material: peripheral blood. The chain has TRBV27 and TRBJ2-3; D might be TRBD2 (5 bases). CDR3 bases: TGTGCCAGCAGTTTATCCGCCTTGAGCGGAGGCGGCACAGATACGCAGTATTTT. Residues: CASSLSALSGGGTDTQYF.